The rows below give T cell receptor beta chains drawn from one sample of a study of T cells in Graves' hyperthyroidism and ophthalmopathy. TCRdb redid the calling of the multiplex PCR reads with MiXCR, one entry per CDR3 protein. The sample holds over 650,000 distinct CDR3 sequences, 16% seen once. Sample: blood. These receptors originate from a man between 18 and 35 years old with Graves' hyperthyroidism. The CDR3 runs from the conserved cysteine through the conserved F or W. The D gene is left open where the match is weak. Clone sizes are given selectively: once, few, many, or a class where the clone is expanded.

J | length | V | D | size | DNA | CDR3
TRBJ2-1 | 17 | TRBV5-1 | . | many | TGCGCCAGCAGCTTGGCGGCGGGAAGTAGCTCCTACAATGAGCAGTTCTTC | CASSLAAGSSSYNEQFF
TRBJ1-1 | 15 | TRBV6-5 | . | . | TGTGCCAGCAGCCTCAATGCAGGGTCTGGGACTGAAGCTTTCTTT | CASSLNAGSGTEAFF
TRBJ1-1 | 14 | TRBV2 | . | many | TGTGCCAGCAGTGAATCATGGGCAGGCACTGAAGCTTTCTTT | CASSESWAGTEAFF
TRBJ2-7 | 16 | TRBV20-1 | . | few | TGCAGTGCTAGAGATGGCGGGTTGCACTTGTCCTACGAGCAGTACTTC | CSARDGGLHLSYEQYF
TRBJ2-2 | 16 | TRBV7-9 | . | many | TGTGCCAGCAGCTTAGGTCCGGGAGTGTACACCGGGGAGCTGTTTTTT | CASSLGPGVYTGELFF
TRBJ1-5 | 13 | TRBV7-3 | . | many | TGTGCCAGCAGCTTAGACTACAATCAGCCCCAGCATTTT | CASSLDYNQPQHF
TRBJ1-5 | 15 | TRBV28 | . | many | TGTGCCAGCAGGCCAACAGGGTTCGGCAATCAGCCCCAGCATTTT | CASRPTGFGNQPQHF
TRBJ1-1 | 14 | TRBV12-3/TRBV12-4 | . | many | TGTGCCAGCAGTTTTTTCGGGGGGAACACTGAAGCTTTCTTT | CASSFFGGNTEAFF
TRBJ2-7 | 14 | TRBV7-9 | . | few | TGTGCCAGCAGCCCTCGTCTTAGTTTCCACGAGCAGTACTTC | CASSPRLSFHEQYF
TRBJ2-3 | 16 | TRBV19 | . | few | TGTGCCAGTAGTTTCCGGACTCTCCCTGGCACAGATACGCAGTATTTT | CASSFRTLPGTDTQYF
TRBJ2-1 | 16 | TRBV29-1 | . | . | TGCAGCGTTGAAGGGGGACTCGGAAAGATCTACAATGAGCAGTTCTTC | CSVEGGLGKIYNEQFF
TRBJ1-2 | 14 | TRBV13 | TRBD1 | . | TGTGCCAGCAGCTGGACAGGGAGTGACTATGGCTACACCTTC | CASSWTGSDYGYTF
TRBJ2-3 | 15 | TRBV5-1 | TRBD2 | many | TGCGCCAGCGGTCTAGCGGGAGGTCCCACAGATACGCAGTATTTT | CASGLAGGPTDTQYF
TRBJ2-2 | 15 | TRBV2 | . | few | TGTGCCAGTACCCGGGACTTGCGGAACACCGGGGAGCTGTTTTTT | CASTRDLRNTGELFF